This record looks at one T cell receptor beta chain sequence and its context. This CDR3 has 15 amino acids. Trimming took 2 bases from V and 0 from J, leaving 8 bases between them. The germline V gene has CDR1 SNHLY and CDR2 FYNNEI. The data were taken from a study of blood T cell repertoires in COVID-19. Profiled with immunoSEQ multiplex PCR; TCRdb holds only in-frame clones, not every one. The repertoire has some 64,000 clones, around 77% of them found once; the top ten carry 20% to 25%. The receptor comes from a man of 80 years or more with active or convalescent COVID-19. Sequencing was carried out using peripheral blood. The chain links TRBV2 to TRBJ1-5, with a weak D call TRBD1 (6 bases). CDR3: CASSEMGASNQPQHF. CDR3 coding DNA: TGTGCCAGCAGTGAAATGGGGGCTAGCAATCAGCCCCAGCATTTT.